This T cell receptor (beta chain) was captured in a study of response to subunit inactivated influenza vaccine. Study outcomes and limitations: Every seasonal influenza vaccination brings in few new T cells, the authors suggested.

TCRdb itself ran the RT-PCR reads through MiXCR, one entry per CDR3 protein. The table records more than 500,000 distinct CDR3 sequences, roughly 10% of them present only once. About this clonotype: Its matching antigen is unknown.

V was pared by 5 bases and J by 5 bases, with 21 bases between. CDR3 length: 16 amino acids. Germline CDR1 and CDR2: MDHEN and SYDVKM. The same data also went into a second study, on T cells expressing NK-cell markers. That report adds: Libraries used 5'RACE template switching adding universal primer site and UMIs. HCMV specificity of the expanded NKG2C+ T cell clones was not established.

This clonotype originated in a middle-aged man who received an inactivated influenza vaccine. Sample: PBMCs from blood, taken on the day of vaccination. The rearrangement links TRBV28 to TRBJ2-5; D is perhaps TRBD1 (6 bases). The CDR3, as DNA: TGTGCCAGCAGTATCTCCGGGACAAAGACAACCGAGACCCAGTACTTC. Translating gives CASSISGTKTTETQYF.